The 8 T cell receptor beta chains below come from one sample, sequenced in a study of T-cell memory formation after mild COVID-19 (dated by TCRdb to the early 2020s). Library preparation used 5' RACE. For sequencing, an Illumina NovaSeq 6000 was employed. TCRdb reworked the public reads: Q25 trimming with fastp, MiXCR clone assembly, productive beta chains retained. Identical CDR3 proteins give one entry, which carries the most common genes and DNA. The sample table shows around 370,000 distinct CDR3 sequences, and approximately 21% are seen once. The ten biggest clones cover around 12% of the sample. Sequencing input: PBMCs or a T cell subset sorted from them (not recorded which). The receptors derive from an adult woman who had mild COVID-19 (a few samples of this study predate the infection). The sample titles of this study are shuffled in the database, so cell type and time point are left out; the donor was told from shared clones.

This clonotype was counted at least ten times. The genes are TRBV12-3 or TRBV12-4 and TRBJ1-1, with D possibly being TRBD1 (5 bases). This CDR3 is built from 13 residues. Trimming left V 3 bases short and J 6 bases short, with 11 bases between. The CDR3 DNA reads TGTGCCAGCAGTTTGGGGCAAGGGGCTGAAGCTTTCTTT. Translation gives CASSLGQGAEAFF.

This clonotype was counted a few times. This chain connects TRBV5-5 to TRBJ2-1; 7 bases map to TRBD1. The J segment lost 5 bases and the V segment lost 3 bases, leaving 5 bases of the junction unmatched. Germline V gene sequence: CDR1 SGHKS, CDR2 YYEKEE (reference sequence). The CDR3 runs 14 residues. DNA of the CDR3: TGTGCCAGCAGCTCACAGGGGCAGAACAATGAGCAGTTCTTC. Translation: CASSSQGQNNEQFF.

The V gene is TRBV18, the J gene TRBJ1-1; tentative D call: TRBD1 (5 bases). This CDR3 region has 13 residues. V gave up 5 bases and J gave up 1 base, with 8 bases separating them. Germline V CDR1 and CDR2: KGHSH, LQKENI. CDR3 in DNA: TGTGCCAGCTCATCACAGGCGAACACTGAAGCTTTCTTT. This gives the protein CASSSQANTEAFF.

This clonotype was detected a few times. The rearrangement links TRBV4-2 to TRBJ2-3, with 9 bases matching TRBD1. The CDR3 extends over 20 amino acids. The J segment lost 0 bases and the V segment lost 2 bases, leaving 15 bases of the junction unmatched. Germline V gene data show CDR1 as LGHNA and CDR2 as YNFKEQ. The CDR3 DNA sequence: TGTGCCAGCAGCCAAACTCAAATCGGGACAGGGACTATAAGCACAGATACGCAGTATTTT. This codes for CASSQTQIGTGTISTDTQYF.

This clonotype was found many times. The chain links TRBV24-1 to TRBJ2-1; the D is unclear. Trimming cost V 4 bases and J 7 bases, with 16 bases left between them. Germline CDR1 reads KGHDR; CDR2 reads SFDVKD. The CDR3 runs to 15 residues. CDR3 residues: CATSDPGLKRNEQFF. Written as DNA, the CDR3 is TGTGCCACCAGTGACCCCGGGTTAAAGAGGAATGAGCAGTTCTTC.

This chain's CDR3 is CASSLASQGLQYF. The CDR3 region has the DNA TGCGCCAGCAGCTTGGCCTCACAGGGATTGCAGTACTTC. The chain combines TRBV5-1 with TRBJ2-7, with a tentative D call TRBD1 (6 bases). Trimming took 0 bases from V and 9 from J, leaving 13 bases between them. This CDR3 is 13 amino acids long. Germline assignment: CDR1 SGHRS and CDR2 YFSETQ.

There are many counts of this clonotype. CDR3 sequence: CASSVVPGTDTQYF. CDR3 nucleotide sequence: TGTGCCAGCAGCGTAGTGCCCGGCACAGATACGCAGTATTTT. The V gene is TRBV9, the J gene TRBJ2-3; D is ambiguous. Germline CDR1 reads SGDLS; CDR2 reads YYNGEE. The CDR3 length is 14 residues. With 0 bases removed from V and 1 base from J, the gap between germline ends came to 6 bases.

This clonotype has only a few counts. J is TRBJ2-1 and V is TRBV7-8; TRBD2 matches at 10 bases. Trimming removed 2 bases from V and 7 bases from J; junction bases left unmatched: 8. CDR3 length: 16 residues. Germline loops: CDR1 SGHVS, CDR2 FQNEAQ. CDR3 DNA: TGTGCCAGCAGCTTACGAGCGGGAGGGTTACGGAATGAGCAGTTCTTC. Its protein is CASSLRAGGLRNEQFF.